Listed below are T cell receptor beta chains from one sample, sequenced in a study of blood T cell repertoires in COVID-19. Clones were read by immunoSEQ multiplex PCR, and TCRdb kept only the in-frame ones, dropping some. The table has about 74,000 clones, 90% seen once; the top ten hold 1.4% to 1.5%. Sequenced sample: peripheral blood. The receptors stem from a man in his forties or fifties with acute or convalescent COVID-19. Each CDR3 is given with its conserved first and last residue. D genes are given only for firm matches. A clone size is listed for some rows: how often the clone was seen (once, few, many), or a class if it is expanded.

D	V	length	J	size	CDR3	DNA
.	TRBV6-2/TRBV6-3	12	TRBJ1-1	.	CASSHRSTEAFF	TGTGCCAGCAGTCACAGGAGCACTGAAGCTTTCTTT
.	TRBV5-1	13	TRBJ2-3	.	CASSLLSTDTQYF	TGCGCCAGCAGCCTCCTTAGCACAGATACGCAGTATTTT
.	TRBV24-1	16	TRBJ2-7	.	CATSDPGSSTPTTQYF	TGTGCCACCAGTGACCCCGGGAGTTCTACTCCTACGACGCAGTACTTC
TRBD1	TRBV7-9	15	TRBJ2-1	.	CASSHTGVSYNEQFF	TGTGCCAGCAGTCATACAGGGGTTAGCTACAATGAGCAGTTCTTC
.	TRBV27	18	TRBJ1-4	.	CASSPTGWSFRTNEKLFF	TGTGCCAGCAGTCCGACAGGATGGTCCTTTAGGACTAATGAAAAACTGTTTTTT
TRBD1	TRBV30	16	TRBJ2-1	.	CAWSRNRDSSYNEQFF	TGTGCCTGGAGTCGAAACCGGGACAGCTCCTACAATGAGCAGTTCTTC
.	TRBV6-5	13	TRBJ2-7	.	CASWDTLSYEQYF	TGTGCCAGCTGGGACACCCTCTCCTACGAGCAGTACTTC
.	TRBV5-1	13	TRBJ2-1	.	CASSFRDNNEQFF	TGCGCCAGCAGCTTCCGGGACAACAATGAGCAGTTCTTC
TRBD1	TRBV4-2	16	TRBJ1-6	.	CASSQAMDRLNSPLHF	TGTGCCAGCAGCCAAGCCATGGACAGGCTAAATTCACCCCTCCACTTT
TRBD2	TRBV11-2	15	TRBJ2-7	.	CASSQDSSGSYEQYF	TGTGCCAGCAGTCAAGACTCTAGCGGCTCCTACGAGCAGTACTTC
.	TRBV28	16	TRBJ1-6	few	CASSLPGGLDNSPLHF	TGTGCCAGCAGTTTACCGGGGGGGTTAGATAATTCACCCCTCCACTTT
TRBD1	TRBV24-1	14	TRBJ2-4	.	CATSDGGQAAIQYF	TGTGCCACCAGTGATGGTGGACAGGCGGCCATTCAGTACTTC
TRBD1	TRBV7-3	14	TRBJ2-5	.	CASSRADREETQYF	TGTGCCAGCAGCCGGGCGGACAGGGAAGAGACCCAGTACTTC
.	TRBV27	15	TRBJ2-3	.	CASSSEGPRTDTQYF	TGTGCCAGCAGTTCCGAGGGCCCCCGCACAGATACGCAGTATTTT
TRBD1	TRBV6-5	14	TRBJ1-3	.	CATRPTGIVNTIYF	TGTGCCACCCGCCCGACAGGGATCGTCAACACCATATATTTT
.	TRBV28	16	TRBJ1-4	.	CASSPPVGGENEKLFF	TGTGCCAGCAGTCCCCCCGTGGGAGGGGAGAATGAAAAACTGTTTTTT
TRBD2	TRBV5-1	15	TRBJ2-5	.	CASKDSGGREETQYF	TGCGCCAGCAAGGATAGCGGGGGTCGGGAAGAGACCCAGTACTTC
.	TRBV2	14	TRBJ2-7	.	CASNRGRGPYEQYF	TGTGCCAGCAACCGGGGCAGGGGCCCCTACGAGCAGTACTTC
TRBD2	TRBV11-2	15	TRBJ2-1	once	CASSLPSGGFDEQFF	TGTGCCAGCAGCTTACCTAGCGGGGGTTTCGATGAGCAGTTCTTC
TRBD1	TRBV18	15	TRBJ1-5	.	CASSPSTGGWQPQHF	TGTGCCAGCTCACCATCGACAGGGGGTTGGCAGCCCCAGCATTTT
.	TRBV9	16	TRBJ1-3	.	CASSARGQGAGNTIYF	TGTGCCAGCAGCGCAAGGGGCCAGGGCGCAGGAAACACCATATATTTT
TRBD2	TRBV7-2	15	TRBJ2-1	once	CASSAPGLAGLEQFF	TGTGCCAGCAGCGCACCGGGACTAGCGGGACTTGAGCAGTTCTTC
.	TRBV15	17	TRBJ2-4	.	CATSRGTSQRGKNIQYF	TGTGCCACCAGCAGAGGGACAAGCCAACGGGGGAAAAACATTCAGTACTTC
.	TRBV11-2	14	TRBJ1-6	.	CASSLRDIASPLHF	TGTGCCAGCAGTCTCCGGGACATCGCTTCACCCCTCCACTTT
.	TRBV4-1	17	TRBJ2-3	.	CASSPPHRLSSTDTQYF	TGCGCCAGCAGCCCACCACATAGACTCTCTAGCACAGATACGCAGTATTTT
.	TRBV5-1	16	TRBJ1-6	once	CASSFGGSSYNSPLHF	TGCGCCAGCAGCTTCGGCGGTAGCTCCTATAATTCACCCCTCCACTTT
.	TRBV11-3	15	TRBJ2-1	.	CASSSSDYLNNEQFF	TGTGCCAGCAGCTCCTCGGACTACCTCAACAATGAGCAGTTCTTC
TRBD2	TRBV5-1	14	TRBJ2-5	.	CASSLKLAWETQYF	TGCGCCAGCAGCTTGAAACTAGCGTGGGAGACCCAGTACTTC
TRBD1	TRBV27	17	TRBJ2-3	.	CASSLSTPTGGTDTQYF	TGTGCCAGCAGTTTATCAACCCCGACAGGGGGGACAGATACGCAGTATTTT
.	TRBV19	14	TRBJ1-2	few	CASSIDRDKSVYTF	TGTGCCAGTAGTATAGACCGGGACAAGTCTGTCTACACCTTC
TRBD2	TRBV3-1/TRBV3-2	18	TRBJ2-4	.	CASSQRRTRASGSRFQYF	TGTGCCAGCAGCCAAAGGAGGACGCGGGCTAGCGGGAGCCGGTTTCAGTACTTC
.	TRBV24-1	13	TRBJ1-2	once	CATSDRGSVGYTF	TGTGCCACCAGTGATCGGGGTTCGGTTGGCTACACCTTC
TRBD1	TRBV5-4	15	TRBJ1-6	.	CASSSDRGIISPLHF	TGTGCCAGCAGCTCCGACAGGGGGATCATTTCACCCCTCCACTTT
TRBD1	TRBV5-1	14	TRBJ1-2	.	CASSTGQGIYGYTF	TGCGCCAGCAGCACGGGACAGGGAATCTATGGCTACACCTTC
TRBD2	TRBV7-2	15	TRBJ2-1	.	CASSRSGGTFNEQFF	TGTGCCAGCAGCCGTAGCGGGGGAACCTTTAATGAGCAGTTCTTC
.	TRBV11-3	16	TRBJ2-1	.	CASSRGGASDYNEQFF	TGTGCCAGCAGCCGAGGGGGGGCTAGCGATTACAATGAGCAGTTCTTC
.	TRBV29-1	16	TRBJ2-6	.	CSVEDRSSSGANVLTF	TGCAGCGTTGAAGACCGAAGTAGCTCTGGGGCCAACGTCCTGACTTTC
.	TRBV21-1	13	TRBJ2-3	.	CASSSRGTDTQYF	TGTGCCAGCAGCAGCAGGGGGACAGATACGCAGTATTTT
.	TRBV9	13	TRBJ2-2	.	CASSPVTAGELFF	TGTGCCAGCAGCCCCGTAACAGCCGGGGAGCTGTTTTTT
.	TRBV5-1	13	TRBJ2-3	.	CASSFGNTDTQYF	TGCGCCAGCAGCTTCGGGAACACAGATACGCAGTATTTT
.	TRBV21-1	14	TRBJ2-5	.	CASRWREKGETQYF	TGTGCCAGCCGTTGGAGGGAGAAAGGAGAGACCCAGTACTTC
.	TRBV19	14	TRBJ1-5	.	CASTSGRSNQPQHF	TGTGCCAGTACCTCAGGGCGAAGCAATCAGCCCCAGCATTTT
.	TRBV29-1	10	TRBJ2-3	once	CSVGLDTQYF	TGCAGCGTGGGACTAGATACGCAGTATTTT
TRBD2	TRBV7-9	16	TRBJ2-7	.	CASSGRLAGDPYEQYF	TGTGCCAGCAGCGGCAGACTAGCGGGAGACCCCTACGAGCAGTACTTC
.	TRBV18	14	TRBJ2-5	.	CASSPPSSFETQYF	TGTGCCAGCTCACCACCGTCTAGCTTTGAGACCCAGTACTTC
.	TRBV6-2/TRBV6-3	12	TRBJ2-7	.	CASSSQSHEQYF	TGTGCCAGCAGTTCCCAGTCCCACGAGCAGTACTTC
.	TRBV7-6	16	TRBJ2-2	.	CASSPRQTANTGELFF	TGTGCCAGCAGCCCCCGACAGACGGCGAACACCGGGGAGCTGTTTTTT
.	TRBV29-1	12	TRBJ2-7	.	CSVASGTYEQYF	TGCAGCGTTGCCAGCGGCACCTACGAGCAGTACTTC
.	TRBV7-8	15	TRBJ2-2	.	CASSARTPNTGELFF	TGTGCCAGCAGCGCGAGAACTCCGAACACCGGGGAGCTGTTTTTT
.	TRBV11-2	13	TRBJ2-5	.	CASSSRLQETQYF	TGTGCCAGCAGCTCCAGGTTACAAGAGACCCAGTACTTC
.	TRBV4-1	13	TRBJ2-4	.	CASSPPGKNIQYF	TGCGCCAGCAGCCCCCCCGGGAAAAACATTCAGTACTTC
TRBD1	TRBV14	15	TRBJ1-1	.	CASSHSLTGGTEAFF	TGTGCCAGCAGCCACAGCCTGACAGGGGGCACTGAAGCTTTCTTT
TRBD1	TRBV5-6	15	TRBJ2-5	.	CASSVGTGGGETQYF	TGTGCCAGCAGCGTAGGGACAGGGGGCGGTGAGACCCAGTACTTC
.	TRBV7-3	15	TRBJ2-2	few	CASSSRGSNTGELFF	TGTGCCAGCAGCTCCCGGGGATCGAACACCGGGGAGCTGTTTTTT
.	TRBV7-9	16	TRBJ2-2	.	CARGVEWDIGTGELFF	TGTGCCAGGGGGGTCGAATGGGACATCGGGACCGGGGAGCTGTTTTTT
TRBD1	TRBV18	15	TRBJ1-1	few	CASSNSQTGVTEAFF	TGTGCCAGCTCAAATTCCCAGACAGGGGTCACTGAAGCTTTCTTT
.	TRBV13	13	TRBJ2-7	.	CASSWTRVGEQYF	TGTGCCAGCAGCTGGACAAGGGTGGGCGAGCAGTACTTC
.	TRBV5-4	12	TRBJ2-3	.	CASEGGTDTQYF	TGTGCCAGCGAAGGGGGCACAGATACGCAGTATTTT
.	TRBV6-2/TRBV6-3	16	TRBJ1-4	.	CASSYPDLHGNEKLFF	TGTGCCAGCAGTTACCCCGACTTACATGGGAATGAAAAACTGTTTTTT
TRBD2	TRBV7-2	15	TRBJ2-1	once	CASSPSSGGAGEQFF	TGTGCCAGCAGCCCCTCTAGCGGGGGGGCCGGTGAGCAGTTCTTC